Each of the 10 T cell receptor beta chains below was sequenced from the same sample in a study of CD8+ T cells in alopecia areata. RNA extraction was followed by reverse transcription into cDNA, which acted as the sequencing template. Assay: immunoSEQ multiplex PCR; the TCRdb copy retains only in-frame clones and omits some. The sample includes 90,000 to 130,000 clones, none of them occurring once. Input material: lesional skin. These receptors originate from a C3H/HeJ mouse with alopecia areata. The mouse line has the MHC haplotype H2-k.

Regarding this clone: Mouse germline and gene names are used. The CDR3 goes on 4 residues after the read ends, and that part is filled in from the germline J gene. The chain is built from TRBV19 and TRBJ2-5, with a tentative D call TRBD1 (7 bases). Germline V gene lookup returns CDR1 FNHDT and CDR2 SITEND (reference sequence). V lost 5 bases and J 1 base, leaving 11 bases between the germline ends. This CDR3 has 14 residues. The sequenced part of the CDR3 DNA is TGTGCCAGCAGCCCCAGGGGGGACCAAGAC. It is translated as CASSPRGDQD. The CDR3 in its entirety is CASSPRGDQDTQYF.

This clone has only a few counts. Each gene name is a mouse one. The CDR3 region is CASSPGTGVARSAETLYF. Partial CDR3 DNA: TGTGCCAGCAGTCCCGGGACTGGGGTGGCGCGGAGTGCAGAA. The chain is built from TRBV13-3 and TRBJ2-3; 10 positions match TRBD2. The read terminates 4 residues before the CDR3 end, so the remaining end is supplied by the germline J gene. This CDR3 spans 18 amino acids. J gave up 0 bases and V 4 bases, and 11 bases lay outside the gene matches. In germline, CDR1 is NNHDY, CDR2 SYVADS.

This clone was detected only a few times. Genes and germline come from the mouse. The CDR3 end is not reached by the read, which stops 4 residues before it; the germline J gene fills it in. The rearrangement uses TRBV13-3 and TRBJ2-5, with 12 bases lining up with TRBD2. The germline V gene has CDR1 NNHDY and CDR2 SYVADS. Trimming cost V 3 bases and J 3 bases; bases outside gene matches: 8. The CDR3 has 17 residues. Partial CDR3 DNA: TGTGCCAGCAGTGGGACAGCGACTGGGGGGGCGCAAGAC. Its translation: CASSGTATGGAQD. In full, the CDR3 reads CASSGTATGGAQDTQYF.

As regards this clone: The listed genes are named as in mouse. The read comes to an end 4 residues before the CDR3 does, leaving the germline J gene to fill in the end. The V call is TRBV1, the J call TRBJ2-1, with 12 bases identical to TRBD2. This CDR3 contains 16 residues. Germline CDR1 reads NSQYPW; CDR2 reads LRSPGD (reference sequence). V gave up 3 bases and J gave up 2 bases; unmatched junction bases: 2. This CDR3 is CTCSATGGAYYAEQFF. Incomplete CDR3 DNA: TGCACCTGCAGTGCGACTGGGGGGGCCTACTATGCT.

For this clone: These gene names are mouse names. The read is 4 residues too short to cover the CDR3 end, so that end is filled in from the germline J gene. This chain links TRBV13-3 with TRBJ1-1; the D gene is possibly TRBD1 (6 bases). Looked up from germline, CDR1 is NNHDY and CDR2 is SYVADS. The V end was cut by 6 bases, the J end by 3 bases, with 12 bases between. The CDR3 covers 13 residues. CDR3 protein: CASTRDTYTEVFF. CDR3 DNA, as far as it was read: TGTGCCAGCACCCGGGACACCTACACA.

Of note for this clone: Mouse gene names and germline throughout. The CDR3 end lies 4 residues beyond the end of the read and is filled in from the germline J gene. The chain recombines TRBV13-3 with TRBJ2-3; TRBD2 aligns across 10 bases. Germline CDR1 is NNHDY and CDR2 is SYVADS. With V trimmed by 5 bases and J by 0 bases, 3 bases remained unmatched. The CDR3 has 15 residues. CDR3 sequence reads: CASRLGGTSAETLYF. The sequenced part of the CDR3 DNA is TGTGCCAGCAGACTGGGGGGGACTAGTGCAGAA.

There are a few counts of this clone. Genes and germline come from the mouse. The read terminates 4 residues before the CDR3 end, so the remaining end is supplied by the germline J gene. The J gene is TRBJ1-1, the V gene TRBV13-3; the match to TRBD1 covers 9 bases. The V gene's germline CDR1 is NNHDY and CDR2 SYVADS. The CDR3 covers 15 residues. The V and J ends lost 3 bases and 3 bases, in that order; junction bases with no gene match: 6. The CDR3 here is CASSGPGQGDTEVFF. CDR3 bases read: TGTGCCAGCAGTGGACCGGGACAGGGTGACACA.

With regard to this clone: Germline and genes here are mouse. Sequencing ends 4 residues short of the CDR3 end; the germline J gene provides the rest. The chain has TRBV1 and TRBJ2-3; D call uncertain. Trimming removed 0 bases from V and 2 bases from J, with 6 bases in between. Germline V gives CDR1 NSQYPW, CDR2 LRSPGD (reference sequence). The CDR3 contains 14 residues. The CDR3 loop reads CTCSAELDAETLYF. The covered CDR3 bases are TGCACCTGCAGTGCAGAGCTGGATGCAGAA.

In regard to this clone: Gene names refer to mouse genes. CDR3 in amino acids: CTCSAVPGENTGQLYF. The CDR3 DNA, read in part, is TGCACCTGCAGTGCAGTTCCAGGGGAAAACACCGGG. This chain links TRBV1 with TRBJ2-2, with D possibly matching TRBD1 (6 bases). The sequence runs out 4 residues before the end of the CDR3; the remainder is reconstructed from the germline J gene. The V end was cut by 1 base, the J end by 1 base, with 10 bases between. CDR1 NSQYPW and CDR2 LRSPGD come from the germline V gene (reference sequence). This CDR3 has 16 amino acids.

Remarks on this clone: Gene labels here are mouse ones. The CDR3 goes on 4 residues after the read ends, and that part is filled in from the germline J gene. This chain joins TRBV13-1 and TRBJ2-7; perhaps TRBD1 as D (5 bases). Germline lookup yields CDR1 NSHNY and CDR2 SYGAGN. CDR3 length: 12 amino acids. CDR3 loop: CASSWTPYEQYF. CDR3 DNA, as far as it was read: TGTGCCAGCAGTTGGACACCTTAT.